The 27 T cell receptor beta chains given below trace back to one sample, sequenced in a study of breast tumors, draining lymph nodes, adjacent tissues. Using its own MiXCR run on the multiplex PCR reads, TCRdb lists one record per CDR3 protein. The top ten clones hold around 4% of a sample with about 170,000 distinct CDR3 sequences, 25% to 40% of them seen once. Samples came from axillary lymph nodes draining the breast cancer. The material sequenced was axillary lymph node tissue. The receptors stem from a female donor with breast cancer. Some clones in this sample may be carry-over from other donors' samples.

This clonotype came up a few times. The chain uses TRBV10-3 and TRBJ1-2; D gene uncertain. The germline CDR1 and CDR2 sequences are ENHRY and SYGVKD. V shed 2 bases and J shed 3 bases, with 7 bases lying between them. This CDR3 spans 13 amino acids. CDR3 sequence: CAISEEGDYGYTF. CDR3 nucleotides: TGTGCCATCAGTGAGGAGGGCGACTATGGCTACACCTTC.

This clonotype was seen many times. The chain couples TRBV5-6 to TRBJ1-2; D is undetermined. Germline V lookup: CDR1 SGHDT, CDR2 YYEEEE. Trimming stripped 4 bases from V and 6 bases from J, with 16 bases between. The CDR3 has 14 amino acids. This CDR3 reads CASSVVWGMHGYTF. The CDR3 nucleotides read TGTGCCAGCAGCGTAGTGTGGGGAATGCATGGCTACACCTTC.

V usage is TRBV28 and J usage is TRBJ1-2; 10 nucleotides align to TRBD1. J was trimmed by 6 bases and V by 6 bases; bases with no gene match: 10. Germline V gives CDR1 MDHEN, CDR2 SYDVKM. The CDR3 spans 15 residues. The DNA for the CDR3 is TGTGCCAGCAGGACGACAGGGGGCCTAGTGAATGGCTACACCTTC. It yields the protein CASRTTGGLVNGYTF.

On this clonotype itself: One end of the junction fails to match germline, which may point to a read error. The CDR3 is CASGERSDSPLHF. For the CDR3, the DNA is TGCGCCAGCGGTGAGAGGTCAGATTCACCCCTCCACTTT. The chain joins TRBV10-1 to TRBJ1-6; D is unresolved. The CDR3 contains 13 residues. The germline gives CDR1 WNHNN, CDR2 SYGVQD (reference sequence).

The chain employs TRBV29-1 and TRBJ2-7, with 10 bases that match TRBD1. The germline gives CDR1 SQVTM, CDR2 ANQGSEA. The CDR3 has 15 residues. Trimming at V came to 8 bases and at J to 6 bases, leaving 16 bases not matched to a gene. The CDR3 region has the DNA TGCAGCCCTGGGGGGACAGGGGCCTTGAAGGGCGAGCAGTACTTC. Amino acids: CSPGGTGALKGEQYF.

This clonotype has ten or more counts. The chain uses TRBV7-2 and TRBJ1-5; D call uncertain. Germline V CDR1 and CDR2: SGHTA, FQGNSA. V was trimmed by 2 bases and J by 2 bases, leaving 4 bases between them. This CDR3 spans 13 amino acids. CDR3 sequence (DNA): TGTGCCAGCAGCTTACAGGGCAATCAGCCCCAGCATTTT. Translating it yields CASSLQGNQPQHF.

This clonotype appeared many times. The chain links TRBV7-2 to TRBJ1-5, with D unclear. Deletions cut 2 bases from V and 0 bases from J, with 5 bases between. CDR3 length: 14 amino acids. Germline CDR1 and CDR2: SGHTA and FQGNSA. The CDR3 region has the DNA TGTGCCAGCAGCTTAAACCCTAGCAATCAGCCCCAGCATTTT. This encodes CASSLNPSNQPQHF. The variable domain in full, completed from reference TRBV7-2 and TRBJ1-5, reads GAGVSQSPSNKVTEKGKDVELRCDPISGHTALYWYRQSLGQGLEFLIYFQGNSAPDKSGLPSDRFSAERTGGSVSTLTIQRTQQEDSAVYLCASSLNPSNQPQHFGDGTRLSIL.

The chain combines TRBV6-6 with TRBJ1-6; D is ambiguous. Germline loops: CDR1 MNHNY, CDR2 SVGAGI (reference sequence). This CDR3 comprises 13 residues. V was shortened by 4 bases and J by 16 bases, with 17 bases between the two germline ends. The CDR3 reads CASSSGLGRILHF. The CDR3 DNA follows: TGTGCCAGCAGTTCCGGACTAGGGAGGATTCTCCACTTT.

This clonotype showed up just a few times. This clone may be a read error of a much larger clone one base away. The CDR3 bases are TGTGCCAGCAGTCACCAGGGGGACGAGCAGTACTTC. Translating it yields CASSHQGDEQYF. This chain links TRBV6-6 with TRBJ2-7, with 7 bases fitting TRBD1. The V and J ends lost 5 bases and 5 bases, in that order; junction bases with no gene match: 3. Per the germline V gene, CDR1 is MNHNY and CDR2 is SVGAGI (reference sequence). The CDR3 sequence is 12 residues long.

In the case of this clonotype: Mismatch with germline at one junction end may stem from a read error. V gene TRBV29-1 combines with J gene TRBJ2-1, with D perhaps TRBD2 (6 bases). Per the germline V gene, CDR1 is SQVTM and CDR2 is ANQGSEA. The CDR3 spans 12 residues. This CDR3 reads CSVQDTGGEQFF. The CDR3, as DNA: TGCAGCGTTCAAGATACCGGGGGTGAGCAGTTCTTC.

This clonotype came up many times. The chain has TRBV18 and TRBJ2-1, with a weak D call TRBD2 (5 bases). Germline V gene data show CDR1 as KGHSH and CDR2 as LQKENI. Trimming took 6 bases from V and 7 from J, leaving 10 bases between them. The CDR3 spans 12 residues. In DNA form, the CDR3 reads TGTGCCAGCTCCGAACTAGGGAATGAGCAGTTCTTC. Residues: CASSELGNEQFF.

This clonotype occurred many times. The rearrangement joins TRBV30 to TRBJ2-1, with 10 bases aligning to TRBD1. The length of the CDR3 is 13 residues. After removal of 0 bases from V and 15 bases from J, the junction contained 8 bases not matched to a gene. From germline, CDR1 is GTSNPN and CDR2 SVGIG (reference sequence). The CDR3 nucleotides read TGTGCCTGGAGTGTTGGAGACAGGGGGCGCGGGTTCTTC. Translation: CAWSVGDRGRGFF.

This chain joins TRBV7-2 and TRBJ1-5; D may be TRBD1 (5 bases). The CDR3 has 15 residues. The V gene lost 5 bases and the J gene lost 2 bases, with 13 bases spanning the gap. The germline V gene encodes CDR1 SGHTA and CDR2 FQGNSA. The CDR3 region is CASSTQGPGNQPQHF. Written as DNA, the CDR3 is TGTGCCAGCAGCACGCAGGGTCCCGGCAATCAGCCCCAGCATTTT.

This clonotype came up a few times. This chain's CDR3 is CASSLQGYSNQPQHF. The CDR3 DNA sequence: TGTGCCAGCAGTTTACAGGGCTATAGCAATCAGCCCCAGCATTTT. This sequence joins TRBV28 and TRBJ1-5, with D possibly being TRBD1 (5 bases). This CDR3 comprises 15 residues. The germline V and J ends were trimmed by 2 bases and 0 bases, with 8 bases remaining between them. Germline CDR1 MDHEN, CDR2 SYDVKM.

This clonotype occurred many times. V is TRBV20-1 and J is TRBJ2-3, with 13 bases that match TRBD2. This CDR3 contains 12 residues. The germline V gene has CDR1 DFQATT and CDR2 SNEGSKA (reference sequence). V was clipped by 8 bases and J by 10 bases; unmatched bases: 6. The CDR3 nucleotides read TGCAGTCCGGGACTAGCGGGGACTGCGCAGTATTTT. It codes for CSPGLAGTAQYF.

This clonotype showed up many times. A much larger clone differs by one base, so this may be a read error. This chain connects TRBV20-1 to TRBJ2-3, with D possibly matching TRBD1 (5 bases). The CDR3 contains 14 residues. Germline CDR1 is DFQATT and CDR2 is SNEGSKA (reference sequence). Trimming stripped 6 bases from V and 4 bases from J, with 17 bases between. The CDR3, as DNA: TGCAGTGCCCCAAGACAGCCAGGCGCAGATACGCAGTATTTT. Translation gives CSAPRQPGADTQYF.

The V call is TRBV20-1, the J call TRBJ1-4; 8 nucleotides match TRBD1. The CDR3 covers 17 residues. Trimming at V came to 1 base and at J to 2 bases, leaving 9 bases not matched to a gene. CDR1 and CDR2 from the germline V gene are DFQATT and SNEGSKA (reference sequence). In nucleotides, the CDR3 is TGCAGTGCTAGAGTGGGACAGGCCAAGAGGACTAATGAAAAACTGTTTTTT. Its protein product is CSARVGQAKRTNEKLFF.

The table lists this clonotype with many counts. This chain connects TRBV5-1 to TRBJ1-5; unclear D gene. The CDR3 is 14 amino acids. Germline lookup yields CDR1 SGHRS and CDR2 YFSETQ. V lost 0 bases and J lost 4, with 8 bases in between. The CDR3 DNA reads TGCGCCAGCAGCTTGGAAGGGATGAATCAGCCCCAGCATTTT. Residues: CASSLEGMNQPQHF.

This clonotype has ten or more counts. V is TRBV7-3 and J is TRBJ2-3; possible D gene TRBD1, 5 bases. This CDR3 comprises 14 residues. The V gene's germline CDR1 is SGHTA and CDR2 FQGTGA. V was trimmed by 5 bases and J by 6 bases, leaving 15 bases between them. The CDR3 nucleotides read TGTGCCAGCAGCCCAGGGAATAACCAGGATACGCAGTATTTT. It encodes CASSPGNNQDTQYF.

This clonotype was observed many times. J is TRBJ1-5 and V is TRBV18; D gene uncertain. This CDR3 is built from 12 residues. The V end was cut by 5 bases, the J end by 4 bases, with 6 bases between. Germline-derived CDR1 and CDR2 are KGHSH and LQKENI. The chain's CDR3 is CASSTANQPQHF. The DNA of the CDR3 is TGTGCCAGCTCAACGGCAAATCAGCCCCAGCATTTT.

This clonotype has at least ten counts. Written as DNA, the CDR3 is TGTGCCAGCAGCGGGGGGACAGGTCCCTACGAGCAGTACTTC. Amino acid sequence: CASSGGTGPYEQYF. The chain recombines TRBV9 with TRBJ2-7, with TRBD1 matching 8 bases. The junction had 4 bases not matched to a gene; V was cut back by 3 bases and J by 2 bases. Germline CDR1 reads SGDLS; CDR2 reads YYNGEE. The CDR3 covers 14 residues.

This clonotype was observed many times. The V gene is TRBV29-1, the J gene TRBJ2-7; 9 bases line up with TRBD1. The germline V gene encodes CDR1 SQVTM and CDR2 ANQGSEA. The V segment lost 7 bases and the J segment 5 bases; nucleotides outside the gene matches: 12. There are 14 residues in the CDR3. CDR3 amino acids: CSAGEGTGSHEQYF. The CDR3 coding sequence is TGCAGCGCAGGAGAGGGGACAGGGAGCCACGAGCAGTACTTC.

The chain couples TRBV24-1 to TRBJ2-3, with 7 bases aligning to TRBD2. Germline lookup yields CDR1 KGHDR and CDR2 SFDVKD. J gave up 6 bases and V 7 bases, and 15 bases lay outside the gene matches. The length of the CDR3 is 16 residues. CDR3 coding DNA: TGTGCCACCAGAAAGGGACCCCGGACTAGTGGCGATACGCAGTATTTT. Translation gives CATRKGPRTSGDTQYF.

This clonotype was counted ten times or more. The CDR3 region has the DNA TGTGCCAGCAGTTACTCAGCGGGACTCCAAGAGACCCAGTACTTC. Translation gives CASSYSAGLQETQYF. J is TRBJ2-5 and V is TRBV6-2 or TRBV6-3, with 7 bases identical to TRBD2. Per the germline V gene, CDR1 is MNHEY and CDR2 is SVGEGT. V gave up 0 bases and J gave up 1 base; unmatched junction bases: 2. The CDR3 has 15 residues.

Many counts were recorded for this clonotype. This chain uses TRBV5-1 with TRBJ1-4, with D uncertain. CDR3 length equals 15 residues. V gave up 5 bases and J gave up 3 bases, with 14 bases separating them. Germline V gene data show CDR1 as SGHRS and CDR2 as YFSETQ. CDR3 bases: TGCGCCAGCAGGCTTGCGGTCCAGGCTAATGAAAAACTGTTTTTT. Residues: CASRLAVQANEKLFF.

This chain uses TRBV25-1 with TRBJ2-7; 7 nucleotides agree with TRBD2. The CDR3 is 14 residues long. Trimming at V came to 4 bases and at J to 3 bases, leaving 6 bases not matched to a gene. The V gene's germline CDR1 is MGHDK and CDR2 SYGVNS. Here the CDR3 reads CASSAAGASYEQYF. The DNA for the CDR3 is TGTGCCAGCAGTGCGGCGGGAGCAAGCTACGAGCAGTACTTC.

This clonotype was found a few times. V and J are TRBV28 and TRBJ2-2; 8 positions match TRBD2. V dropped 6 bases and J dropped 4; count of bases not matched to a gene: 10. Germline CDR1 reads MDHEN; CDR2 reads SYDVKM. This CDR3 contains 16 residues. The CDR3, as DNA: TGTGCCAGCAGCTCCGTTAGACGGGAGGGCACCGGGGAGCTGTTTTTT. Translation: CASSSVRREGTGELFF.